This passage covers 5 T cell receptor beta chains from one sample sequenced in a study of Graves' ophthalmopathy and Graves' hyperthyroidism. RNA transcripts provided the template for amplifying TCR beta CDR3 regions. An opening RT-PCR round employed HTBI primers and preceded a second-round multiplex PCR. From the multiplex PCR reads, TCRdb called clonotypes with MiXCR, one entry per CDR3 protein. The repertoire consists of some 210,000 distinct CDR3 sequences, with approximately 29% occurring once and the leading ten covering approximately 8.2%. The specimen sequenced was peripheral blood. The receptors stem from a man in his forties or fifties with Graves' ophthalmopathy.

This clonotype was seen repeatedly, ten times or more. The V gene is TRBV28, the J gene TRBJ1-5; no clear D gene. The CDR3 totals 11 residues. The V gene lost 5 bases and the J gene lost 7 bases, with 6 bases spanning the gap. Germline lookup yields CDR1 MDHEN and CDR2 SYDVKM. The CDR3 nucleotides read TGTGCCAGCAGTAGGTTGCAGCCCCAGCATTTT. Translating gives CASSRLQPQHF.

This clonotype was recorded many times. This chain links TRBV28 with TRBJ1-1; tentatively, D is TRBD1 (5 bases). This CDR3 is 12 amino acids long. Germline V gene sequence: CDR1 MDHEN, CDR2 SYDVKM. Trimming shortened V by 5 bases and J by 11 bases, and 15 bases separated the two germline ends. CDR3 region: CASSPRGAGAFF. CDR3 sequence (DNA): TGTGCCAGCAGTCCCCGCGGGGCGGGGGCTTTCTTT.

The V and J genes are TRBV12-3 or TRBV12-4 and TRBJ2-5, with D tentatively TRBD2 (5 bases). This CDR3 spans 15 amino acids. With 1 base removed from V and 0 bases from J, the gap between germline ends came to 9 bases. DNA for the CDR3: TGTGCCAGCAGTTTAGAAGGAGGCTACCAAGAGACCCAGTACTTC. Encoded protein: CASSLEGGYQETQYF.

This rearrangement joins TRBV6-1 to TRBJ2-5; TRBD2 aligns across 9 bases. The CDR3 runs to 16 residues. Losses at the gene ends were 1 base for V and 4 bases for J; bases not matched to a gene: 7. The V gene's germline CDR1 is MNHNS and CDR2 SASEGT. The CDR3: CASSEGALAGPETQYF. DNA for the CDR3: TGTGCCAGCAGTGAAGGGGCGCTAGCGGGACCAGAGACCCAGTACTTC.

This clonotype was seen only a few times. The J gene is TRBJ2-2, the V gene TRBV12-3 or TRBV12-4; no firm D call. Between the trimmed V and J ends, which lost 5 bases and 6 bases, there was a span of 13 bases. The CDR3 loop spans 14 amino acids. Written as DNA, the CDR3 is TGTGCCAGCAGTGTTATATCGGAAGCCGGGGAGCTGTTTTTT. Translating gives CASSVISEAGELFF.